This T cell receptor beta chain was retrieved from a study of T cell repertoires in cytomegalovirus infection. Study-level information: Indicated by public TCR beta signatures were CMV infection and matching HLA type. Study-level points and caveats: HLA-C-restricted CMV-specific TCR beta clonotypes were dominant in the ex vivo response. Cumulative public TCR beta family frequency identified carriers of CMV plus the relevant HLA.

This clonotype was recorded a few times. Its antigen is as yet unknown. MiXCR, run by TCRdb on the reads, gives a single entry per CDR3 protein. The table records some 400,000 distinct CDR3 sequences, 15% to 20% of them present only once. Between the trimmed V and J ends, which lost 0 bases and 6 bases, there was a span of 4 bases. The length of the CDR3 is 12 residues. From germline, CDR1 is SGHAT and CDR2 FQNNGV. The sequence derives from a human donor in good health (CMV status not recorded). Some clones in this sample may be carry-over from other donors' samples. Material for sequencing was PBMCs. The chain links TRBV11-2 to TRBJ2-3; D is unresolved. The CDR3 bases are TGTGCCAGCAGCTTAGACGAGGATACGCAGTATTTT. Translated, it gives CASSLDEDTQYF.